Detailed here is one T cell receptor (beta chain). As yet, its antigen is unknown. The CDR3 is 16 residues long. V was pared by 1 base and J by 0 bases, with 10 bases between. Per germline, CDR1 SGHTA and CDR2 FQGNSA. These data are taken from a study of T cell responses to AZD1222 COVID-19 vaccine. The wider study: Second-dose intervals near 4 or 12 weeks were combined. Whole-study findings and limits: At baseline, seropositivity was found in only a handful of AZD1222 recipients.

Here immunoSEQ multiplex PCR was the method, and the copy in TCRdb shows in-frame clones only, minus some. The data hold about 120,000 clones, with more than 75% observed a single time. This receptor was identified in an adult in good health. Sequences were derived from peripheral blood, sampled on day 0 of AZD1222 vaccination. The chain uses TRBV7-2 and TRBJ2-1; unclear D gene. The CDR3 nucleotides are TGTGCCAGCAGCTTAGGGGTGGCTTACTCCTACAATGAGCAGTTCTTC. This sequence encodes CASSLGVAYSYNEQFF.